A single sample is the source of the 32 T cell receptor beta chains below, sequenced in a study of blood T cells in healthy people across ages. Using a J-beta primer mix together with a sample-barcoded 5' primer, a second PCR was run for about 7 to 12 cycles. Using its own MiXCR run on the 5' RACE reads, TCRdb lists one record per CDR3 protein. The data show around 650,000 distinct CDR3 sequences, approximately 40% seen once. Sequencing input: blood. The receptor set was obtained from an elderly man in good health.

The chain has TRBV7-2 and TRBJ1-2; D remains unclear. The germline gives CDR1 SGHTA, CDR2 FQGNSA. Deletions cut 1 base from V and 1 base from J, with 10 bases between. This CDR3 is built from 15 residues. The CDR3 coding sequence is TGTGCCAGCAGCTTAGACGCAGGAAATAACTATGGCTACACCTTC. Amino acids: CASSLDAGNNYGYTF. Together with reference TRBV7-2 and TRBJ1-2, the CDR3 gives the full variable domain: GAGVSQSPSNKVTEKGKDVELRCDPISGHTALYWYRQSLGQGLEFLIYFQGNSAPDKSGLPSDRFSAERTGGSVSTLTIQRTQQEDSAVYLCASSLDAGNNYGYTFGSGTRLTVV.

In its sample, this clonotype was seen a few times. The CDR3 DNA is TGTGCCAGCAGGCCGGGGAATTCACCCCTCCACTTT. Translation: CASRPGNSPLHF. The chain couples TRBV3-1 to TRBJ1-6, with D unresolved. The V end was cut by 6 bases, the J end by 7 bases, with 7 bases between. CDR3 size: 12 residues. Germline V lookup: CDR1 LGHDT, CDR2 YNNKEL (reference sequence).

V and J are TRBV7-2 and TRBJ2-5; D may correspond to TRBD1 or TRBD2 (5 bases each). The germline CDR1 and CDR2 sequences are SGHTA and FQGNSA. V lost 4 bases and J lost 5, with 17 bases in between. The CDR3 sequence is 15 residues long. The CDR3 sequence is CASSSTGTAVETQYF. CDR3 DNA sequence: TGTGCCAGCAGCTCCACCGGGACGGCGGTGGAGACCCAGTACTTC.

The chain uses TRBV4-3 and TRBJ2-2, with D unresolved. The germline V and J ends were trimmed by 0 bases and 6 bases, with 8 bases remaining between them. Germline CDR1 and CDR2: LGHNA and YSLEER. This CDR3 region has 14 residues. This CDR3 is CASSQDRVSGELFF. CDR3 DNA: TGCGCCAGCAGCCAAGATCGGGTTTCCGGGGAGCTGTTTTTT.

The chain couples TRBV6-2 or TRBV6-3 to TRBJ1-5; a possible D gene is TRBD1 (5 bases). The CDR3 consists of 16 residues. Germline V gene lookup returns CDR1 MNHEY and CDR2 SVGEGT. The V end lost 6 bases, the J end lost 0 bases, and 15 bases lay between the germline ends. CDR3 sequence reads: CASSFARQNSNQPQHF. For the CDR3, the DNA is TGTGCCAGCAGCTTCGCCCGACAGAATAGCAATCAGCCCCAGCATTTT.

V gene TRBV6-2 or TRBV6-3 combines with J gene TRBJ1-6, with TRBD1 as a possible D gene (5 bases). The CDR3 has 15 residues. Trimming took 6 bases from V and 10 from J, leaving 19 bases between them. Germline loops: CDR1 MNHEY, CDR2 SVGEGT. The CDR3 here is CASRLDPNGDSPLHF. The CDR3 bases are TGTGCCAGCAGACTAGACCCCAACGGGGACTCACCCCTCCACTTT.

The chain joins TRBV7-9 to TRBJ2-2; D uncertain. Trimming took 3 bases from V and 8 from J, leaving 7 bases between them. Germline CDR1 and CDR2: SEHNR and FQNEAQ (reference sequence). The CDR3 consists of 12 residues. CDR3: CASSFSQGELFF. The CDR3 region has the DNA TGTGCCAGCAGCTTCTCTCAGGGGGAGCTGTTTTTT.

V and J are TRBV10-2 and TRBJ2-7; D is perhaps TRBD2 (6 bases). The V end lost 3 bases, the J end lost 4 bases, and 16 bases lay between the germline ends. Per germline, CDR1 WSHSY and CDR2 SAAADI. The CDR3 is made up of 15 amino acids. CDR3 protein: CASSDRGGWGYEQYF. The CDR3 DNA follows: TGCGCCAGCAGTGATCGGGGAGGTTGGGGTTACGAGCAGTACTTC.

A single count supports this clonotype. The gene calls are TRBV20-1 and TRBJ2-1; TRBD1 might be the D (6 bases). Matching the DNA end better, TRBJ2-7 makes the J call doubtful. The CDR3 is made up of 15 amino acids. Per germline, CDR1 DFQATT and CDR2 SNEGSKA (reference sequence). CDR3 region: CSAKGGQGSYNEQYF. CDR3 nucleotide sequence: TGCAGTGCTAAAGGGGGTCAGGGCTCCTACAATGAGCAGTACTTC.

This clonotype was recorded once. The rearrangement links TRBV4-3 to TRBJ2-6; D is ambiguous. The V end was cut by 4 bases, the J end by 1 base, with 17 bases between. Germline loops: CDR1 LGHNA, CDR2 YSLEER. This CDR3 spans 18 amino acids. The CDR3 sequence: CASSLTPTVVSGANVLTF. CDR3 nucleotide sequence: TGCGCCAGCAGCCTAACCCCAACGGTGGTATCTGGGGCCAACGTCCTGACTTTC.

This clonotype was recorded a few times. The genes are TRBV12-3 or TRBV12-4 and TRBJ1-1, with TRBD1 as a possible D gene (5 bases). This CDR3 contains 16 residues. Trimming cost V 7 bases and J 1 base, with 19 bases left between them. DNA for the CDR3: TGTGCCAGCACCCTCAGCGATCGGGGGTCGAACACTGAAGCTTTCTTT. Its protein product is CASTLSDRGSNTEAFF.

The chain uses TRBV20-1 and TRBJ2-5; tentatively, D is TRBD1 (5 bases). This CDR3 region has 15 residues. Germline V gene sequence: CDR1 DFQATT, CDR2 SNEGSKA (reference sequence). V shed 0 bases and J shed 0 bases, with 11 bases lying between them. In DNA, the CDR3 is TGCAGTGCTAGAGATTTTGCGACAGACCAAGAGACCCAGTACTTC. Its translation: CSARDFATDQETQYF.

To note about this clonotype: Mismatch with germline at one junction end may stem from a read error. This rearrangement joins TRBV20-1 to TRBJ2-1; D might be TRBD2 (6 bases). Germline-derived CDR1 and CDR2 are DFQATT and SNEGSKA (reference sequence). The CDR3 runs 14 residues. DNA for the CDR3: TGCAGTGCTAGAAGCAGCGGGCCCAACAATGGGCAGTTCTTC. Encoded protein: CSARSSGPNNGQFF.

This clonotype has only a few counts. The chain employs TRBV12-3 or TRBV12-4 and TRBJ1-4; D may be TRBD1 (5 bases). Trimming pared 5 bases from V and 1 base from J, leaving 11 bases between. CDR3 length: 15 residues. The CDR3 DNA reads as TGTGCCAGCAGTCCTTTGGGGGGAACTAATGAAAAACTGTTTTTT. This gives the protein CASSPLGGTNEKLFF.

The gene calls are TRBV20-1 and TRBJ1-2; D perhaps matches TRBD1 (6 bases). The ends were cut back, 3 bases at V and 5 bases at J, with 10 bases in the middle. This CDR3 comprises 12 residues. Germline assignment: CDR1 DFQATT and CDR2 SNEGSKA (reference sequence). Written as DNA, the CDR3 is TGCAGTGCTAGGGGGGGGCAGTATGGCTACACCTTC. This encodes CSARGGQYGYTF.

A few counts support this clonotype. The rearrangement uses TRBV7-2 and TRBJ2-1, with TRBD2 identical over 11 bases. After removal of 11 bases from V and 5 bases from J, the junction contained 11 bases not matched to a gene. Germline CDR1 and CDR2: SGHTA and FQGNSA. The length of the CDR3 is 15 residues. The CDR3 bases are TGTGCCGTGGGGAGTAGCGGGAGGGCCGACAATGAGCAGTTCTTC. Translation: CAVGSSGRADNEQFF.

The chain uses TRBV27 and TRBJ2-1; 13 positions agree with TRBD2. After removal of 3 bases from V and 6 bases from J, the junction contained 17 bases not matched to a gene. Germline CDR1 and CDR2: MNHEY and SMNVEV (reference sequence). There are 20 residues in the CDR3. CDR3 sequence reads: CASSLRTSGGAGRISNEQFF. CDR3 bases: TGTGCCAGCAGTTTGAGAACTAGCGGGGGGGCCGGAAGGATAAGCAATGAGCAGTTCTTC.

This rearrangement joins TRBV7-9 to TRBJ2-7; TRBD1 matches 7 bases. The CDR3 sequence is 17 residues long. In germline, CDR1 is SEHNR, CDR2 FQNEAQ (reference sequence). V lost 1 base and J lost 2; bases outside the gene matches: 11. The CDR3 spells CASSLVGGRDRAYEQYF. CDR3 bases: TGTGCCAGCAGCTTAGTAGGGGGCCGGGACCGCGCCTACGAGCAGTACTTC.

This clonotype was counted ten times or more. CDR3 sequence reads: CSAPRQGTNTEAFF. CDR3 in DNA: TGCAGTGCGCCTAGACAGGGGACCAACACTGAAGCTTTCTTT. J is TRBJ1-1 and V is TRBV20-1; TRBD1 matches 8 bases. Germline assignment: CDR1 DFQATT and CDR2 SNEGSKA (reference sequence). The ends lost 6 bases at V and 2 bases at J; junction bases unmatched: 8. CDR3 length: 14 amino acids.

V and J are TRBV4-3 and TRBJ1-1; 7 bases are shared with TRBD1. Trimming took 0 bases from V and 8 from J; bases not matched to a gene: 3. Germline lookup yields CDR1 LGHNA and CDR2 YSLEER. CDR3 size: 13 residues. The CDR3 protein is CASSQDRGEEAFF. The CDR3 DNA reads TGCGCCAGCAGCCAAGACAGGGGGGAGGAAGCTTTCTTT.

This clonotype appeared a few times. This chain uses TRBV6-5 with TRBJ1-2; D unclear. This CDR3 is built from 13 residues. The V gene's germline CDR1 is MNHEY and CDR2 SVGAGI. Trimming pared 6 bases from V and 6 bases from J, leaving 14 bases between. Here the CDR3 DNA reads TGTGCCAGCAGACGCGTATCGGGCCATGGCTACACCTTC. This encodes CASRRVSGHGYTF.

A note on this clonotype: Being one base from a much bigger clone, this may be a read error. CDR3 sequence (DNA): TGTGCCAGCAGCCCGCTAAGCGCGGGAGAGTACAATGAGCGGTTCTTC. Protein: CASSPLSAGEYNERFF. This chain connects TRBV14 to TRBJ2-1; 7 nucleotides line up with TRBD2. CDR1 is SGHDN and CDR2 is FVKESK in the germline V gene. This CDR3 comprises 16 residues. Drawing the rest from reference TRBV14 and TRBJ2-1, the complete variable domain is EAGVTQFPSHSVIEKGQTVTLRCDPISGHDNLYWYRRVMGKEIKFLLHFVKESKQDESGMPNNRFLAERTGGTYSTLKVQPAELEDSGVYFCASSPLSAGEYNERFFGPGTRLTVL.

This clonotype was seen a handful of times. The chain combines TRBV7-2 with TRBJ1-2, with 7 positions matching TRBD1. The germline V gene encodes CDR1 SGHTA and CDR2 FQGNSA. V was pared by 1 base and J by 7 bases, with 6 bases of the junction left unmatched. The CDR3 has 14 residues. The CDR3 DNA sequence: TGTGCCAGCAGCTTAGAGGGGGCTTTGGGTGGCTACACCTTC. Translated: CASSLEGALGGYTF.

This sequence joins TRBV20-1 and TRBJ2-3, with 11 bases matching TRBD2. Germline V CDR1 and CDR2: DFQATT, SNEGSKA (reference sequence). V gave up 2 bases and J gave up 3 bases; unmatched junction bases: 4. This CDR3 spans 15 amino acids. DNA for the CDR3: TGCAGTGCTAGAACCCTAGCGGGGGGTACAGATACGCAGTATTTT. Translation gives CSARTLAGGTDTQYF.

V is TRBV20-1 and J is TRBJ1-6, with 9 nucleotides matching TRBD1. The CDR3 has 15 residues. Germline CDR1 reads DFQATT; CDR2 reads SNEGSKA (reference sequence). The V gene end was trimmed by 3 bases and the J gene end by 9 bases; junction bases not matched to a gene: 9. CDR3 residues: CSARPGQGPSSPLHF. CDR3 sequence (DNA): TGCAGTGCTAGGCCCGGACAGGGGCCGAGTTCACCCCTCCACTTT.

The rearrangement links TRBV7-2 to TRBJ2-7; D ambiguous. Germline V gives CDR1 SGHTA, CDR2 FQGNSA. The ends were cut back, 6 bases at V and 6 bases at J, with 15 bases in the middle. The CDR3 contains 13 residues. The DNA for the CDR3 is TGTGCCAGCAGTTTTCCGAACGGAATCGAGCAGTACTTC. Residues: CASSFPNGIEQYF.

The sample holds a few counts of this clonotype. The chain is built from TRBV10-2 and TRBJ2-7; a possible D gene is TRBD2 (5 bases). The germline gives CDR1 WSHSY, CDR2 SAAADI. Trimming stripped 1 base from V and 2 bases from J, with 9 bases between. The CDR3 runs to 14 residues. The CDR3 sequence: CASSEYGITYEQYF. CDR3 sequence (DNA): TGCGCCAGCAGTGAGTACGGGATAACCTACGAGCAGTACTTC.

This clonotype turned up a few times. The V call is TRBV4-2, the J call TRBJ2-6; the match to TRBD1 covers 9 bases. The CDR3 is made up of 16 amino acids. After removal of 1 base from V and 2 bases from J, the junction contained 0 bases not matched to a gene. The germline V gene encodes CDR1 LGHNA and CDR2 YNFKEQ. The CDR3 coding sequence is TGTGCCAGCAGCCAAGGGGACAGGGCTGGGGCCAACGTCCTGACTTTC. Amino acid sequence: CASSQGDRAGANVLTF.

This clonotype was picked up many times. V usage is TRBV20-1 and J usage is TRBJ2-3; possibly TRBD2 for D (5 bases). Germline CDR1 is DFQATT and CDR2 is SNEGSKA (reference sequence). V was shortened by 2 bases and J by 4 bases, with 10 bases between the two germline ends. The CDR3 runs 13 residues. CDR3 nucleotides: TGCAGTGCTAGACGGGGAGTCCCAGATACGCAGTATTTT. This translates into CSARRGVPDTQYF.

This chain uses TRBV2 with TRBJ2-3; TRBD1 aligns across 8 bases. The V segment lost 6 bases and the J segment 4 bases; nucleotides outside the gene matches: 3. The CDR3 consists of 13 residues. Germline CDR1 is SNHLY and CDR2 is FYNNEI. The CDR3 sequence is CASRRTGPDTQYF. In DNA, the CDR3 is TGTGCCAGCAGAAGGACAGGGCCAGATACGCAGTATTTT.

The chain has TRBV20-1 and TRBJ2-1, with 8 positions matching TRBD2. The CDR3 runs to 13 residues. V was clipped by 6 bases and J by 8 bases; unmatched bases: 9. The germline V gene has CDR1 DFQATT and CDR2 SNEGSKA (reference sequence). The CDR3 spells CSATGRGGDEQFF. CDR3 sequence (DNA): TGCAGTGCCACCGGGAGGGGGGGAGATGAGCAGTTCTTC.

This clonotype was seen a handful of times. The rearrangement links TRBV6-2 or TRBV6-3 to TRBJ2-1, with TRBD2 as a possible D gene (6 bases). Germline CDR1 MNHEY, CDR2 SVGEGT. Trimming left V 6 bases short and J 6 bases short, with 24 bases between. This CDR3 has 17 amino acids. CDR3 DNA: TGTGCCAGCAGGAGTCCCCCGGGAAGAATGGGGGGCAATGAGCAGTTCTTC. Its protein product is CASRSPPGRMGGNEQFF.